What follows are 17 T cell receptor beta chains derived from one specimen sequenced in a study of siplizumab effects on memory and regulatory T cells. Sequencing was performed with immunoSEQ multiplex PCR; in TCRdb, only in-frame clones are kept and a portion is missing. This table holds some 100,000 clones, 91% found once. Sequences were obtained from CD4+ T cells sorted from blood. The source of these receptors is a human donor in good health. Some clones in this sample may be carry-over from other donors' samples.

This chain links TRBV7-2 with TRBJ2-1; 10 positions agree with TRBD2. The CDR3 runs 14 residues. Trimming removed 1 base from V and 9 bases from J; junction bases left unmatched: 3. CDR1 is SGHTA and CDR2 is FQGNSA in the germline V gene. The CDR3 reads CASSLVLAGVEQFF. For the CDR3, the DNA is TGTGCCAGCAGCTTAGTTCTAGCGGGAGTTGAGCAGTTCTTC.

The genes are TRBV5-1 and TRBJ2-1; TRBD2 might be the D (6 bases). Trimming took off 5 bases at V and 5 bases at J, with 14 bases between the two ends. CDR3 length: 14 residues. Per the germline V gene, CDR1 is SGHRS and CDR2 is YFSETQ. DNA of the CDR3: TGCGCCAGCAGAGACCAGCGGGCCAACAATGAGCAGTTCTTC. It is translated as CASRDQRANNEQFF.

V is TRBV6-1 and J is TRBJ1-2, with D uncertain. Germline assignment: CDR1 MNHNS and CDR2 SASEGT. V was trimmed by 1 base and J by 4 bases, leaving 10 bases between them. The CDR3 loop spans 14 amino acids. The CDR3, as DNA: TGTGCCAGCAGTGAAGGAGGATCCGGCTATGGCTACACCTTC. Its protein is CASSEGGSGYGYTF.

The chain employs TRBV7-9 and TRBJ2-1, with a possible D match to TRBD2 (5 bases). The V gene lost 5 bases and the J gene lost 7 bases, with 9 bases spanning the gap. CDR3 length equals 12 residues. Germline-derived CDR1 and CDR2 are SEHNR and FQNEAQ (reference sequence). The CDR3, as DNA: TGTGCCAGCAGCCTCATAGCGAATGAGCAGTTCTTC. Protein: CASSLIANEQFF.

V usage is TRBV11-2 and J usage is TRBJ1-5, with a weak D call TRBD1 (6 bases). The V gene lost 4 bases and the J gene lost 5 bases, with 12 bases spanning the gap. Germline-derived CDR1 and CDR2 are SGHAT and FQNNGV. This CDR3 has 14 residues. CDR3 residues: CASSSLDSYQPQHF. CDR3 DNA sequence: TGTGCCAGCAGCTCCTTGGACAGTTATCAGCCCCAGCATTTT.

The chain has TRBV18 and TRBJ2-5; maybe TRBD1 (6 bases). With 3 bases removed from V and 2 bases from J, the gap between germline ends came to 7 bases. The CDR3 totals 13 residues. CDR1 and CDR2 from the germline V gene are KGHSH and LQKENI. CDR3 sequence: CASSPGTQETQYF. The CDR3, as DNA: TGTGCCAGCTCACCGGGGACACAAGAGACCCAGTACTTC. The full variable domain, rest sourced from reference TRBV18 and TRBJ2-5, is NAGVMQNPRHLVRRRGQEARLRCSPMKGHSHVYWYRQLPEEGLKFMVYLQKENIIDESGMPKERFSAEFPKEGPSILRIQQVVRGDSAAYFCASSPGTQETQYFGPGTRLLVL.

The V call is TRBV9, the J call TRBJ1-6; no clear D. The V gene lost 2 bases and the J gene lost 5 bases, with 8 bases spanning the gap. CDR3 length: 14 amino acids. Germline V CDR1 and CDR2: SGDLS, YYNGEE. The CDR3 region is CASSVSDNNSPLHF. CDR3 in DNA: TGTGCCAGCAGCGTTTCCGATAATAATTCACCCCTCCACTTT.

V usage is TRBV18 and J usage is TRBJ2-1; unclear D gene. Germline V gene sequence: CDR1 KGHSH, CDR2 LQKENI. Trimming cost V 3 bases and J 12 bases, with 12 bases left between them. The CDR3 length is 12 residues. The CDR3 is CASSPADGLQFF. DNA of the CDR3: TGTGCCAGCTCACCGGCCGACGGTCTGCAGTTCTTC.

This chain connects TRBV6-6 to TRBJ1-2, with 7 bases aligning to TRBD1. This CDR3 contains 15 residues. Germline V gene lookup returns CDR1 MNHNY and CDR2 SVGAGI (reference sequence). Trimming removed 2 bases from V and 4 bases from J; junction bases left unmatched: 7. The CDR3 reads CASSYPVQGIYGYTF. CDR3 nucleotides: TGTGCCAGCAGTTACCCCGTACAGGGGATCTATGGCTACACCTTC.

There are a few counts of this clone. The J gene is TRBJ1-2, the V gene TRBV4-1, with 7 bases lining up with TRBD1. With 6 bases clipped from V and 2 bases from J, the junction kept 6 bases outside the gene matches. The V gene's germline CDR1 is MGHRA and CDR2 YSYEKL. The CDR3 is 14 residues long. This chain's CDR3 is CASRRQGANYGYTF. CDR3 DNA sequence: TGCGCCAGCAGGCGACAGGGTGCGAACTATGGCTACACCTTC.

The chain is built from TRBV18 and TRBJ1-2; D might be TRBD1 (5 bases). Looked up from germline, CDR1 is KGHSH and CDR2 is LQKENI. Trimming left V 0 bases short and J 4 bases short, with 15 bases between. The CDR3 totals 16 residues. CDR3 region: CASSPPYKGLSYGYTF. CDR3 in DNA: TGTGCCAGCTCACCACCATACAAGGGGTTAAGCTATGGCTACACCTTC.

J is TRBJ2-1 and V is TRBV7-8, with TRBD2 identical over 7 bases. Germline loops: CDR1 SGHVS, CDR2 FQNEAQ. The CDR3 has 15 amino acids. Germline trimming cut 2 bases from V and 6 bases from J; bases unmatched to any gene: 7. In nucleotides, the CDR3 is TGTGCCAGCAGCTTACGGCGGGAGTTGGGCAATGAGCAGTTCTTC. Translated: CASSLRRELGNEQFF. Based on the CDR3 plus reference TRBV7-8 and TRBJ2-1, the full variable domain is GAGVSQSPRYKVAKRGQDVALRCDPISGHVSLFWYQQALGQGPEFLTYFQNEAQLDKSGLPSDRFFAERPEGSVSTLKIQRTQQEDSAVYLCASSLRRELGNEQFFGPGTRLTVL.

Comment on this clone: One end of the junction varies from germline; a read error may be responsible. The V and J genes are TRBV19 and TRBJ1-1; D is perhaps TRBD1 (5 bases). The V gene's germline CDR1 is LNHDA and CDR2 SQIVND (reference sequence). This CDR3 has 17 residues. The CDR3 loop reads CASTTPEGRTLKTEAFF. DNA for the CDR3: TGTGCCAGTACCACACCCGAGGGGCGAACACTGAAAACTGAAGCTTTCTTT.

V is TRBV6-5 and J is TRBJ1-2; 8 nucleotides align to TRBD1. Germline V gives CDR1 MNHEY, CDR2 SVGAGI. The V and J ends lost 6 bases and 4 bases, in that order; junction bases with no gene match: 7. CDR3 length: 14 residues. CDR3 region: CASSLDGTGYGYTF. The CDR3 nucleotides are TGTGCCAGCAGCCTTGACGGGACAGGCTATGGCTACACCTTC.

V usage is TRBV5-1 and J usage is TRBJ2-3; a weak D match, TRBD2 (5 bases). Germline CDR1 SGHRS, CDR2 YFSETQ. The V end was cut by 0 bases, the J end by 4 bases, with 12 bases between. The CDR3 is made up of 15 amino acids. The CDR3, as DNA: TGCGCCAGCAGCTTGGCTGTCGGGGTGCCAGATACGCAGTATTTT. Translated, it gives CASSLAVGVPDTQYF.

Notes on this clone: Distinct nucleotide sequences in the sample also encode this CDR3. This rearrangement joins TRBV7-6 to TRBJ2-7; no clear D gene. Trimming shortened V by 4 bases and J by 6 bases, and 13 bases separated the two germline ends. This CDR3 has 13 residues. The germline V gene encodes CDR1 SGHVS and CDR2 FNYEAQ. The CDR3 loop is CASSSSPAREQYF. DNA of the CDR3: TGTGCCAGCAGCTCCAGCCCAGCACGCGAGCAGTACTTC. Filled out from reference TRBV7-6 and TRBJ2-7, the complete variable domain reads GAGVSQSPRYKVTKRGQDVALRCDPISGHVSLYWYRQALGQGPEFLTYFNYEAQQDKSGLPNDRFSAERPEGSISTLTIQRTEQRDSAMYRCASSSSPAREQYFGPGTRLTVT.

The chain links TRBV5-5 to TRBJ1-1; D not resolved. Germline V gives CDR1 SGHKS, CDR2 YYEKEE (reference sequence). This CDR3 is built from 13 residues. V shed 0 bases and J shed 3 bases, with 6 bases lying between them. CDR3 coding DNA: TGTGCCAGCAGCTTGGCTAGGGACACTGAAGCTTTCTTT. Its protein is CASSLARDTEAFF. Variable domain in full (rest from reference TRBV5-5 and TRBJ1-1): DAGVTQSPTHLIKTRGQQVTLRCSPISGHKSVSWYQQVLGQGPQFIFQYYEKEERGRGNFPDRFSARQFPNYSSELNVNALLLGDSALYLCASSLARDTEAFFGQGTRLTVV.